The rows below give T cell receptor beta chains drawn from one sample of a study of CD8+CD57+ T cells in acquired aplastic anemia. TCRdb re-analysed the reads in MiXCR, keeping a single row per CDR3 protein. The sample contains around 180,000 distinct CDR3 sequences, approximately 48% of which appear only once. The sample taken for sequencing was sorted CD4+, CD8+, or CD8+CD57+ T cells (not recorded which) from PBMCs. These receptor sequences come from a human donor with aplastic anemia. Each CDR3 is given with its conserved first and last residue.

v_gene,j_gene,CDR3aa
TRBV7-9,TRBJ1-6,CASSLTGVEDSPLHF
TRBV2,TRBJ2-5,CASSVQQGVETQYF
TRBV4-3,TRBJ1-4,CASSQEGATNEKLFF
TRBV15,TRBJ2-3,CATSRQNADTQYF
TRBV5-1,TRBJ1-6,CASSSGAGDNSPLHF
TRBV28,TRBJ1-5,CASSSGQSNQPQHF
TRBV29-1,TRBJ2-7,CSGWDYSYEQYF
TRBV5-1,TRBJ2-7,CASSSGQGGTTYEQYF
TRBV10-1,TRBJ2-7,CAGHRPGLAVYEQYF
TRBV12-3/TRBV12-4,TRBJ1-3,CASRIRGRNTIYF
TRBV11-3,TRBJ2-2,CASLQRGELFF
TRBV7-6,TRBJ2-7,CASSLVEGAYEQYF
TRBV6-5,TRBJ2-5,CASSYTYRGLETQYF
TRBV20-1,TRBJ2-2,CSTQSPENTGELFF
TRBV24-1,TRBJ2-1,CATGGSGGLSYNEQFF
TRBV19,TRBJ1-1,CASSIMGAGGTEAFF
TRBV5-5,TRBJ2-7,CASSSRQGAYEQYF
TRBV2,TRBJ2-5,CASSEALHFGETQYF
TRBV12-3/TRBV12-4,TRBJ1-5,CASSSTGAGNQPQHF
TRBV2,TRBJ2-1,CASTRRLAGYNEQFF
TRBV25-1,TRBJ1-2,CASSEYKVRDGYTF
TRBV15,TRBJ2-1,CATSARDRGEQFF
TRBV11-3,TRBJ2-6,CASSSSGVGANVLTF
TRBV14,TRBJ2-5,CASSQRRIQETQYF
TRBV6-1,TRBJ1-1,CAGGENTEAFF